These 8 T cell receptor beta chains share one sample of origin, sequenced in a study of blood T cells in healthy people across ages. The second PCR ran roughly 6 to 11 cycles with a sample-barcoded 5' primer and J-beta primers. Via MiXCR, TCRdb re-called the 5' RACE reads, giving one row per CDR3 protein. The sample lists over 1,500,000 distinct CDR3 sequences; approximately 40% were seen once. Sequencing input: blood. The source of these receptors is a human donor in good health.

The chain couples TRBV6-4 to TRBJ2-3; D call uncertain. CDR1 and CDR2 (germline): MRHNA, SNTAGT. The V gene lost 0 bases and the J gene lost 6 bases, with 7 bases spanning the gap. This CDR3 is 13 amino acids long. The CDR3 region has the DNA TGTGCCAGCAGTGACTCGTACGGGGATACGCAGTATTTT. Translated, it gives CASSDSYGDTQYF.

This chain uses TRBV20-1 with TRBJ1-2; the D gene is possibly TRBD1 (5 bases). The germline gives CDR1 DFQATT, CDR2 SNEGSKA (reference sequence). V was shortened by 0 bases and J by 2 bases, with 13 bases between the two germline ends. The CDR3 contains 15 residues. The CDR3 DNA sequence: TGCAGTGCTAGAGATTTGGCAGGGCAAAACTATGGCTACACCTTC. It yields the protein CSARDLAGQNYGYTF.

Only one count was recorded for this clonotype. This CDR3 reads CASSVAGEYNQPQHF. The DNA for the CDR3 is TGTGCCAGCAGCGTAGCCGGCGAATACAATCAGCCCCAGCATTTT. The chain is built from TRBV9 and TRBJ1-5; D remains ambiguous. This CDR3 has 15 residues. CDR1 is SGDLS, CDR2 YYNGEE, per germline. The V end lost 0 bases, the J end lost 3 bases, and 10 bases lay between the germline ends.

This clonotype was seen a few times. The rearrangement joins TRBV29-1 to TRBJ2-3; TRBD2 agrees at 8 bases. The CDR3 length is 15 residues. After removal of 3 bases from V and 6 bases from J, the junction contained 11 bases not matched to a gene. From germline, CDR1 is SQVTM and CDR2 ANQGSEA. CDR3 coding DNA: TGCAGCGTTGACCGTAGCGGGACAAGTTGGGATACGCAGTATTTT. Protein product: CSVDRSGTSWDTQYF.

This clonotype was found a few times. The CDR3 coding sequence is TGTGCCAGCAGTGAACTCTTGGATTCACCCCTCCACTTT. Translated, it gives CASSELLDSPLHF. This chain links TRBV6-1 with TRBJ1-6; D ambiguous. There are 13 residues in the CDR3. Trimming pared 2 bases from V and 8 bases from J, leaving 7 bases between. The germline V gene has CDR1 MNHNS and CDR2 SASEGT.

This clonotype was counted only a few times. The gene calls are TRBV4-3 and TRBJ1-1; 8 nucleotides agree with TRBD1. The trim removed 4 bases at V and 4 bases at J, leaving 5 bases unmatched. Germline-derived CDR1 and CDR2 are LGHNA and YSLEER. This CDR3 has 14 residues. CDR3 in DNA: TGCGCCAGCAGCCGAGAGCAGGGGGCCACTGAAGCTTTCTTT. Translation: CASSREQGATEAFF.

This chain links TRBV4-3 with TRBJ2-2; no clear D gene. The CDR3 sequence is 16 residues long. V was shortened by 3 bases and J by 1 base, with 12 bases between the two germline ends. The germline V gene has CDR1 LGHNA and CDR2 YSLEER. The DNA of the CDR3 is TGCGCCAGCAGCCAGCCTGGAGAAGGGAACACCGGGGAGCTGTTTTTT. It codes for CASSQPGEGNTGELFF.

The chain carries TRBV11-2 and TRBJ1-4; no clear D. Germline V gene sequence: CDR1 SGHAT, CDR2 FQNNGV. The CDR3 has 15 residues. Trimming took 1 base from V and 5 from J, leaving 11 bases between them. CDR3 in DNA: TGTGCCAGCAGCTTAGTGAGAAGGGAGAATGAAAAACTGTTTTTT. Translating it yields CASSLVRRENEKLFF.